This TCR beta chain is drawn from a study of cytomegalovirus exposure and HLA in healthy donors. General study findings and limits: Across HLA loci, a later analysis found differing TCR association rates, with DRB1 most and HLA-C fewest. About 90% or about 30% of the time was how often most TCR beta V segments were productive, according to an earlier analysis.

In the PCR, 60 Vbeta and 13 Jbeta primers were used. Data came from immunoSEQ multiplex PCR; TCRdb stores just in-frame clones and leaves some out. Of approximately 170,000 clones listed, about 80% are singletons. Worth noting for this clone: Antigen: not known.

Germline CDR1 is MNHEY and CDR2 is SMNVEV (reference sequence). This CDR3 region has 15 residues. With 6 bases clipped from V and 0 bases from J, the junction kept 2 bases outside the gene matches. This clonotype was sampled from a man aged 18-30 years in good health and CMV-seropositive. The chain carries TRBV27 and TRBJ2-2; the match to TRBD1 covers 9 bases. The sequencing sample was made of PBMCs. CDR3 DNA: TGTGCCAGCAGCCGGGACAGGGCGAACACCGGGGAGCTGTTTTTT. It encodes CASSRDRANTGELFF.